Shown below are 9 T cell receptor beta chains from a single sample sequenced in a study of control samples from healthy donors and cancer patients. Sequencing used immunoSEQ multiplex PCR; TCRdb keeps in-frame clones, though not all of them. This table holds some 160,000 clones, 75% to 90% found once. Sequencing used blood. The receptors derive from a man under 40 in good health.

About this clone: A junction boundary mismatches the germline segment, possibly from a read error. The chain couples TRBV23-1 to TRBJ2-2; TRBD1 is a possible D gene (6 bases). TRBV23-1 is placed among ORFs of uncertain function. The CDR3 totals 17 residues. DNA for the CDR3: TGCGCCAGCAGTCTGACCCAGGACGGTAAGGGACACCGGGGAGCTGTTTTT. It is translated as CASSLTQDGKGHRGAVF.

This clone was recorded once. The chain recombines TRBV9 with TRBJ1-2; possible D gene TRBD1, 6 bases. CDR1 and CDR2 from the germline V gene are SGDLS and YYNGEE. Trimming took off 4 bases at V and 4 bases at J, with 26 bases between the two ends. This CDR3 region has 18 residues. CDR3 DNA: TGTGCCAGCAGCCCTTCAACTCCCGGGACACGTAATTCCTATGGCTACACCTTC. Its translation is CASSPSTPGTRNSYGYTF.

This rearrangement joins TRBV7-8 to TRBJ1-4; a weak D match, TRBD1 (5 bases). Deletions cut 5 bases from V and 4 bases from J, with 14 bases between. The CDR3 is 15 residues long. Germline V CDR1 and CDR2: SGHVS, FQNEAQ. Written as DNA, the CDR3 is TGTGCCAGCAGCCGAGGGGTTTTGGGTAATGAAAAACTGTTTTTT. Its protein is CASSRGVLGNEKLFF.

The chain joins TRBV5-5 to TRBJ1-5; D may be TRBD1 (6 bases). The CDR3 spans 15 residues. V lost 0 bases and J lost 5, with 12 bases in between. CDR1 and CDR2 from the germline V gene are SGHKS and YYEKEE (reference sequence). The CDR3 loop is CASSLVLGGHQPQHF. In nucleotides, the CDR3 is TGTGCCAGCAGCTTGGTTCTCGGGGGCCATCAGCCCCAGCATTTT.

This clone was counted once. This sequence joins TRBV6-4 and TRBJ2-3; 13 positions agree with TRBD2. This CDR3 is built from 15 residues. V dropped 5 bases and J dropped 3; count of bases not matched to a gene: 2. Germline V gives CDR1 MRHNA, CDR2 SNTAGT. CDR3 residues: CASSRTSGGTDTQYF. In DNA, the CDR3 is TGTGCCAGCAGTAGGACTAGCGGGGGAACAGATACGCAGTATTTT.

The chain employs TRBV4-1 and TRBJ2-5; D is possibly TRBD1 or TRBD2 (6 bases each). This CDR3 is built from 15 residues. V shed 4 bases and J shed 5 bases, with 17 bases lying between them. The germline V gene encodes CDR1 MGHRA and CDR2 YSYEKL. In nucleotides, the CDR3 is TGCGCCAGCAGCCGCGGGACAAGTAGACGCGAGACCCAGTACTTC. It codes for CASSRGTSRRETQYF.

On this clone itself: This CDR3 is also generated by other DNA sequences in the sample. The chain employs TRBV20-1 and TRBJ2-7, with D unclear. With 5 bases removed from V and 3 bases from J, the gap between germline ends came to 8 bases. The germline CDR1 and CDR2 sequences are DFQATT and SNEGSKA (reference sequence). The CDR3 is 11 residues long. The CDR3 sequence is CSALGNYEQYF. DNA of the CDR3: TGCAGTGCTTTAGGAAACTACGAGCAGTACTTC.

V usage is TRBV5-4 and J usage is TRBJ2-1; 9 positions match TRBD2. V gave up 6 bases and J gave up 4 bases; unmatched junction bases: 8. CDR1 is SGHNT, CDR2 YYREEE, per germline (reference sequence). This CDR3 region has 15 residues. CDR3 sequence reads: CASTSGTSSYNEQFF. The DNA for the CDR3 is TGTGCCAGCACCTCCGGGACTAGCAGTTACAATGAGCAGTTCTTC.

This CDR3 is CASSLKPTGTDTQYF. DNA for the CDR3: TGTGCCAGCAGCTTAAAGCCTACCGGCACAGATACGCAGTATTTT. The rearrangement links TRBV7-2 to TRBJ2-3; D ambiguous. Germline CDR1 and CDR2: SGHTA and FQGNSA. Trimming removed 2 bases at V and 1 base at J, with 10 bases between. CDR3 size: 15 residues. The full variable domain, rest sourced from reference TRBV7-2 and TRBJ2-3, is GAGVSQSPSNKVTEKGKDVELRCDPISGHTALYWYRQSLGQGLEFLIYFQGNSAPDKSGLPSDRFSAERTGGSVSTLTIQRTQQEDSAVYLCASSLKPTGTDTQYFGPGTRLTVL.